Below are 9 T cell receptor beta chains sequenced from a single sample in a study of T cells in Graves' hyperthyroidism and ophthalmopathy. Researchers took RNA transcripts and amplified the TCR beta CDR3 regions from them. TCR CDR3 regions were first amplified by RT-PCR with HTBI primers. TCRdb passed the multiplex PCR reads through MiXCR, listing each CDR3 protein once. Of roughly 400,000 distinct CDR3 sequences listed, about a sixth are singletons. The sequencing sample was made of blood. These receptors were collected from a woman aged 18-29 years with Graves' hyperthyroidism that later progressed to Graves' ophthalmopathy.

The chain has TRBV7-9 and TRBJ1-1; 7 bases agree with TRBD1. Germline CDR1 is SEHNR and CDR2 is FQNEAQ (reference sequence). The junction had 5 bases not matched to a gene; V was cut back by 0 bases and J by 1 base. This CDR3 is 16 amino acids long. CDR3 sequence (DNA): TGTGCCAGCAGCTTAGCGAGCAGGGGGAGGAACACTGAAGCTTTCTTT. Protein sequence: CASSLASRGRNTEAFF.

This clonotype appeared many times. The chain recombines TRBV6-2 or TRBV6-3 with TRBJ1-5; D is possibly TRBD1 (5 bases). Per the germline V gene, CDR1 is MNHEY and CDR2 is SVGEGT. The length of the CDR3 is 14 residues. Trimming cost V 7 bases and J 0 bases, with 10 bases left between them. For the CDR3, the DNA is TGTGCCAGCACTCACGGGGGTAGCAATCAGCCCCAGCATTTT. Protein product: CASTHGGSNQPQHF.

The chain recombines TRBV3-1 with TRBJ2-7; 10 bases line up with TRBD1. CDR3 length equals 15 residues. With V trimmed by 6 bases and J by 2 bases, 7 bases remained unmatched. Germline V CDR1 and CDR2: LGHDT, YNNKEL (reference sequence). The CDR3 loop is CASSPRDRGTYEQYF. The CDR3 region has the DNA TGTGCCAGCAGTCCCCGGGACAGGGGAACCTACGAGCAGTACTTC.

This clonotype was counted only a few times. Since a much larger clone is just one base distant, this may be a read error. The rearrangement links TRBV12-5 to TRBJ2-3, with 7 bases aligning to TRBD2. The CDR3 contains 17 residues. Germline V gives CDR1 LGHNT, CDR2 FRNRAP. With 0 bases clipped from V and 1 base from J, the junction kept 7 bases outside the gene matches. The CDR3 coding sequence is TGTGCTAGTGGTTTGGTTTCTAGCGGCGAGGGCACAGATACGCAGTATTTT. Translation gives CASGLVSSGEGTDTQYF.

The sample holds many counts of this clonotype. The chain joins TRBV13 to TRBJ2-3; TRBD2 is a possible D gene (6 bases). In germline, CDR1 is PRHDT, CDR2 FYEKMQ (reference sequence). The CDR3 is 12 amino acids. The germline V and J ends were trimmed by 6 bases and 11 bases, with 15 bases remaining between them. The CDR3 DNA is TGTGCCAGCAGTAAAGGGACTTTGAAGCAGTATTTT. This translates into CASSKGTLKQYF.

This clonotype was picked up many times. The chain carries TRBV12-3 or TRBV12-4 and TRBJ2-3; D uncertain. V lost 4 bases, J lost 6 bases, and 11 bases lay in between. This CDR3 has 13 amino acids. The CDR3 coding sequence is TGTGCCAGCAGTTGGGCGTCAGCGGATACGCAGTATTTT. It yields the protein CASSWASADTQYF.

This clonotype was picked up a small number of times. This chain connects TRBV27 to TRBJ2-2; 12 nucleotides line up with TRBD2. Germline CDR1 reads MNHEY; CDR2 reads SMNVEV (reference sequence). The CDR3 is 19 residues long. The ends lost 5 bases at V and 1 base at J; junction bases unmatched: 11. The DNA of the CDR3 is TGTGCCAGCAGTATTCTAGCGGGAGGGCAACATAAGAACACCGGGGAGCTGTTTTTT. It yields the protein CASSILAGGQHKNTGELFF.

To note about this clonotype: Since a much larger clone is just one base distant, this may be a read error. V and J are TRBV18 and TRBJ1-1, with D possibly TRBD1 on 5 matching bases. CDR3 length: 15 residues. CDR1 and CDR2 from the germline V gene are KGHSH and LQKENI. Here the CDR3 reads CASSPLGQMNTEDFF. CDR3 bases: TGTGCCAGCTCACCCCTCGGACAAATGAACACTGAAGATTTCTTT.

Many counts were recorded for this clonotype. The CDR3 nucleotides read TGTGCCAGCAGCGACCCTACAGGGACAGATACGCAGTATTTT. It encodes CASSDPTGTDTQYF. The rearrangement joins TRBV7-2 to TRBJ2-3; the D gene is possibly TRBD1 (6 bases). CDR1 and CDR2 from the germline V gene are SGHTA and FQGNSA. The V and J ends lost 5 bases and 3 bases respectively, with 12 bases between them. The CDR3 extends over 14 amino acids.